The 15 T cell receptor beta chains below come from one sample, sequenced in a study of PD-1 blockade in classical Hodgkin lymphoma. Profiling relied on immunoSEQ multiplex PCR, and the TCRdb table lists in-frame clones only, not all of them. The sample holds under 130,000 clones, roughly nine tenths seen once. Described time point: cycle 4 day 1 (C4D1), after more than five weeks of nivolumab. All patients experienced relapse after autologous stem cell transplantation, and brentuximab vedotin exposure was variable. This specimen consisted of peripheral blood mononuclear cells (PBMCs), obtained before the fourth cycle of nivolumab. These receptors were taken from a human donor with classical Hodgkin lymphoma.

This clone was counted a single time. The J gene is TRBJ1-2, the V gene TRBV7-6; the match to TRBD1 covers 8 bases. The V and J ends lost 7 bases and 4 bases, in that order; junction bases with no gene match: 8. This CDR3 spans 14 amino acids. CDR1 is SGHVS and CDR2 is FNYEAQ in the germline V gene. The CDR3: CASTPTRGPYGYTF. DNA of the CDR3: TGTGCCAGCACCCCAACCAGGGGGCCCTATGGCTACACCTTC.

This chain links TRBV5-5 with TRBJ1-1, with D unresolved. Germline V gives CDR1 SGHKS, CDR2 YYEKEE (reference sequence). The CDR3 runs to 12 residues. V lost 4 bases and J 7 bases, leaving 11 bases between the germline ends. The chain's CDR3 is CASSKSHLEAFF. CDR3 bases: TGTGCCAGCAGCAAAAGTCACCTTGAAGCTTTCTTT.

This clone was seen just once. The J gene is TRBJ1-2, the V gene TRBV30, with D unclear. The V gene's germline CDR1 is GTSNPN and CDR2 SVGIG (reference sequence). Trimming shortened V by 3 bases and J by 7 bases, and 15 bases separated the two germline ends. CDR3 length equals 13 residues. The CDR3: CAWSDVIYGGYTF. CDR3 DNA sequence: TGTGCCTGGAGCGACGTCATCTATGGTGGCTACACCTTC.

This clone was picked up one time. The CDR3 coding sequence is TGCGCCAGCAGAGGTCCCGGGACAGGGAACGGAAACACCATATATTTT. Translation gives CASRGPGTGNGNTIYF. V and J are TRBV10-1 and TRBJ1-3; TRBD1 agrees at 9 bases. The CDR3 extends over 16 amino acids. The junction had 10 bases not matched to a gene; V was cut back by 6 bases and J by 4 bases. The germline gives CDR1 WNHNN, CDR2 SYGVQD (reference sequence).

CDR3 in DNA: TGTGCCAGCAGCTTAGACTGGACAGGGTCCTACGAGCAGTACTTC. Protein product: CASSLDWTGSYEQYF. This rearrangement joins TRBV7-2 to TRBJ2-5; TRBD1 aligns across 8 bases. Matching the DNA end better, TRBJ2-7 makes the J call doubtful. Germline CDR1 reads SGHTA; CDR2 reads FQGNSA. This CDR3 is built from 15 residues.

The chain carries TRBV10-3 and TRBJ2-3, with 7 bases identical to TRBD2. Trimming removed 3 bases from V and 1 base from J; junction bases left unmatched: 4. This CDR3 has 15 residues. Germline CDR1 reads ENHRY; CDR2 reads SYGVKD. DNA for the CDR3: TGTGCCATCAGTGATCGGGGGAGGGGCACAGATACGCAGTATTTT. It is translated as CAISDRGRGTDTQYF.

This clone has only one observation. One end of the junction fails to match germline, which may point to a read error. This chain connects TRBV7-7 to TRBJ2-2, with D hard to call. Germline values: CDR1 SSHAT, CDR2 FNYEAQ (reference sequence). This CDR3 region has 13 residues. The CDR3 loop reads CASSLGVGGELFF. CDR3 bases: TGTGCTAGCAGCTTAGGTGTTGGCGGGGAGCTGTTTTTT. Together with reference TRBV7-7 and TRBJ2-2, the CDR3 gives the full variable domain: GAGVSQSPRYKVTKRGQDVTLRCDPISSHATLYWYQQALGQGPEFLTYFNYEAQPDKSGLPSDRFSAERPEGSISTLTIQRTEQRDSAMYRCASSLGVGGELFFGEGSRLTVL.

The V gene is TRBV4-1, the J gene TRBJ1-5; D unclear. Looked up from germline, CDR1 is MGHRA and CDR2 is YSYEKL. The V end lost 5 bases, the J end lost 0 bases, and 8 bases lay between the germline ends. This CDR3 has 14 amino acids. CDR3 DNA sequence: TGCGCCAGCAGCGTCATTTATAGCAATCAGCCCCAGCATTTT. This encodes CASSVIYSNQPQHF.

This rearrangement joins TRBV19 to TRBJ2-2; TRBD2 matches at 15 bases. The CDR3 covers 15 residues. In germline, CDR1 is LNHDA, CDR2 SQIVND (reference sequence). Trimming removed 10 bases from V and 7 bases from J; junction bases left unmatched: 7. The CDR3 protein is CATRGTSGRIGELFF. CDR3 bases: TGTGCCACACGAGGGACTAGCGGGAGGATCGGGGAGCTGTTTTTT.

The chain couples TRBV18 to TRBJ2-5; weak D call: TRBD1 (6 bases). The CDR3 is 15 amino acids. Trimming took 3 bases from V and 7 from J, leaving 18 bases between them. CDR1 is KGHSH, CDR2 LQKENI, per germline. Here the CDR3 DNA reads TGTGCCAGCTCACCCGAGACAGGACCCTCGGGGACCCAGTACTTC. Protein product: CASSPETGPSGTQYF.

This clone was detected a few times. V is TRBV7-9 and J is TRBJ1-4; 11 bases are a match to TRBD1. Per germline, CDR1 SEHNR and CDR2 FQNEAQ (reference sequence). The CDR3 spans 15 residues. The trim removed 3 bases at V and 5 bases at J, leaving 2 bases unmatched. DNA for the CDR3: TGTGCCAGCAGCTTTGGGGACAGGGGGAATGAAAAACTGTTTTTT. Translating gives CASSFGDRGNEKLFF.

This chain connects TRBV5-6 to TRBJ1-2; 7 positions agree with TRBD1. There are 13 residues in the CDR3. From germline, CDR1 is SGHDT and CDR2 YYEEEE. The J segment lost 6 bases and the V segment lost 2 bases, leaving 4 bases of the junction unmatched. This CDR3 reads CASSFDRAHGYTF. Written as DNA, the CDR3 is TGTGCCAGCAGCTTCGACAGGGCCCATGGCTACACCTTC.

The gene calls are TRBV5-1 and TRBJ1-2; no definite D call. V was clipped by 0 bases and J by 2 bases, with 8 bases between them. Germline CDR1 reads SGHRS; CDR2 reads YFSETQ. CDR3 length: 14 amino acids. CDR3 in amino acids: CASSLEHGNYGYTF. The CDR3 DNA sequence: TGCGCCAGCAGCTTGGAGCACGGGAACTATGGCTACACCTTC. The variable domain in full, completed from reference TRBV5-1 and TRBJ1-2, reads KAGVTQTPRYLIKTRGQQVTLSCSPISGHRSVSWYQQTPGQGLQFLFEYFSETQRNKGNFPGRFSGRQFSNSRSEMNVSTLELGDSALYLCASSLEHGNYGYTFGSGTRLTVV.

This clone has just a few counts. This chain uses TRBV29-1 with TRBJ1-1, with D maybe TRBD1 (5 bases). CDR1 is SQVTM and CDR2 is ANQGSEA in the germline V gene. This CDR3 is 13 amino acids long. Trimming cost V 4 bases and J 1 base, with 10 bases left between them. The CDR3 DNA reads TGCAGCGTTGGCGCAGGGACGAACACTGAAGCTTTCTTT. Protein product: CSVGAGTNTEAFF.

The rearrangement links TRBV6-5 to TRBJ2-3, with TRBD1 matching 7 bases. There are 15 residues in the CDR3. Germline V gene sequence: CDR1 MNHEY, CDR2 SVGAGI. V shed 4 bases, J shed 7 bases, and the junction held 11 bases outside the gene matches. The CDR3 reads CASSSLTGSANTQYF. The CDR3 DNA reads as TGTGCCAGCAGTTCACTGACAGGGAGTGCGAATACGCAGTATTTT.